The subject of this entry is one T cell receptor beta chain. This entry belongs to a study of OX40 agonist ivuxolimab in advanced cancers. Overall study: The patients got ivuxolimab, which is an agonistic anti-OX40 (CD134) antibody.

CDR1 is MDHEN, CDR2 SYDVKM, per germline. The CDR3 consists of 17 residues. Trimming removed 4 bases from V and 2 bases from J, with 18 bases in between. Produced via immunoSEQ multiplex PCR; TCRdb's table is partial and in-frame only. This sample carries more than 95,000 clones, roughly 95% of them seen once, and the ten largest clones take 0.15% to 0.2%. The material sequenced was CD4+ or CD8+ T cells sorted from blood, taken in a trial of the OX40 agonist ivuxolimab. This chain links TRBV28 with TRBJ2-1; maybe TRBD2 (5 bases). The source of this sequence is an adult with an advanced solid tumor such as melanoma, head and neck, liver or kidney cancer. CDR3 region: CASSSNQAGMAYNEQFF. CDR3 nucleotides: TGTGCCAGCAGTTCTAACCAGGCCGGGATGGCCTACAATGAGCAGTTCTTC.